The next 27 T cell receptor beta chains were all read from a single sample in a study of blood T cell repertoires in COVID-19. Repertoires were generated with immunoSEQ multiplex PCR, while TCRdb's copy carries only in-frame clones and drops some. The sample comprises about 220,000 clones, 84% of which are singletons, and about 8.9% rests with the top ten. The sequenced sample was peripheral blood. These receptors were collected from a man aged 45-60 years with active or convalescent COVID-19.

This chain links TRBV29-1 with TRBJ1-1; 9 bases fit TRBD1. The CDR3 runs to 13 residues. Germline values: CDR1 SQVTM, CDR2 ANQGSEA. The CDR3 is CVLGGTGHTEAFF. The CDR3 DNA is TGCGTCCTTGGGGGGACAGGGCATACTGAAGCTTTCTTT.

This rearrangement joins TRBV7-6 to TRBJ1-6; unclear D gene. The CDR3 contains 13 residues. Germline assignment: CDR1 SGHVS and CDR2 FNYEAQ. The V end lost 5 bases, the J end lost 8 bases, and 10 bases lay between the germline ends. Written as DNA, the CDR3 is TGTGCCAGCAGCCCCAGACTTGATTCACCCCTCCACTTT. The encoded protein is CASSPRLDSPLHF.

The DNA of the CDR3 is TGTGCCAGCATCGGACAGTTCTATAATTCACCCCTCCACTTT. The encoded protein is CASIGQFYNSPLHF. The chain links TRBV6-5 to TRBJ1-6, with a weak D call TRBD1 (6 bases). The V end was cut by 7 bases, the J end by 3 bases, with 10 bases between. CDR1 is MNHEY, CDR2 SVGAGI, per germline. CDR3 length: 14 amino acids.

The chain employs TRBV10-3 and TRBJ2-3, with 7 positions matching TRBD2. Germline V gene sequence: CDR1 ENHRY, CDR2 SYGVKD. Unmatched junction bases numbered 9, after V lost 2 bases and J lost 4 bases. The CDR3 runs 16 residues. The CDR3 sequence: CAISEAEGRGPDTQYF. The CDR3 DNA follows: TGTGCCATCAGTGAGGCCGAGGGGAGGGGCCCAGATACGCAGTATTTT.

This clone was recorded only once. The chain uses TRBV3-1 (or the pseudogene TRBV3-2) and TRBJ2-5; TRBD2 agrees at 9 bases. Per germline, CDR1 LGHDT and CDR2 YNNKEL (reference sequence). CDR3 length: 17 residues. V was clipped by 0 bases and J by 7 bases; unmatched bases: 12. The CDR3 region is CASSQDPTSGALGTQYF. Here the CDR3 DNA reads TGTGCCAGCAGCCAAGACCCGACTAGCGGAGCTCTTGGGACCCAGTACTTC.

This chain connects TRBV18 to TRBJ2-1; 10 bases match TRBD1. The CDR3 has 18 amino acids. The V gene's germline CDR1 is KGHSH and CDR2 LQKENI. The ends lost 3 bases at V and 1 base at J; junction bases unmatched: 9. CDR3 DNA sequence: TGTGCCAGCTCACCCGGGACAGGGGAAATAGGGTCCTACAATGAGCAGTTCTTC. This translates into CASSPGTGEIGSYNEQFF.

This clone was seen a handful of times. CDR3 loop: CSVRLAEYNEQFF. The CDR3 DNA reads TGCAGCGTACGACTAGCGGAGTACAATGAGCAGTTCTTC. V and J are TRBV29-1 and TRBJ2-1; 9 bases fit TRBD2. CDR1 and CDR2 (germline): SQVTM, ANQGSEA. The CDR3 loop spans 13 amino acids. With 6 bases clipped from V and 4 bases from J, the junction kept 4 bases outside the gene matches.

This clone was detected only a few times. The genes are TRBV7-2 and TRBJ1-6; 7 bases are shared with TRBD1. The junction had 15 bases not matched to a gene; V was cut back by 4 bases and J by 9 bases. Looked up from germline, CDR1 is SGHTA and CDR2 is FQGNSA. The CDR3 length is 17 residues. The CDR3 reads CASSSWARGTVVSPLHF. The CDR3 nucleotides read TGTGCCAGCAGCTCCTGGGCCAGGGGGACCGTGGTTTCACCCCTCCACTTT.

The chain has TRBV18 and TRBJ1-2, with 7 bases that match TRBD1. The CDR3 has 14 residues. Germline CDR1 and CDR2: KGHSH and LQKENI. The J segment lost 8 bases and the V segment lost 2 bases, leaving 8 bases of the junction unmatched. CDR3 loop: CASSPDRAAGGYTF. CDR3 bases: TGTGCCAGCTCACCAGACAGGGCAGCCGGGGGCTACACCTTC.

The V and J genes are TRBV5-1 and TRBJ2-1; 11 nucleotides match TRBD2. The CDR3 length is 18 residues. V trimming: 0 bases; J trimming: 0 bases; junction bases outside the gene matches: 5. Germline V gives CDR1 SGHRS, CDR2 YFSETQ. The CDR3 region has the DNA TGCGCCAGCAGCTTGGCCCGGCTAGCGGGGGGCTCCTACAATGAGCAGTTCTTC. Translated: CASSLARLAGGSYNEQFF.

The J gene is TRBJ2-3, the V gene TRBV5-6; D might be TRBD1 (6 bases). The ends were cut back, 4 bases at V and 0 bases at J, with 18 bases in the middle. There are 17 residues in the CDR3. Germline values: CDR1 SGHDT, CDR2 YYEEEE. The CDR3 nucleotides read TGTGCCAGCAGCCTAGGCCCACAGGGATTAAGCACAGATACGCAGTATTTT. Translation gives CASSLGPQGLSTDTQYF.

The rearrangement links TRBV4-1 to TRBJ1-6; the D gene is possibly TRBD1 (6 bases). In germline, CDR1 is MGHRA, CDR2 YSYEKL. The length of the CDR3 is 15 residues. Trimming shortened V by 3 bases and J by 7 bases, and 13 bases separated the two germline ends. The CDR3, as DNA: TGCGCCAGCAGCCACCTGACAGGCAAGAATTCACCCCTCCACTTT. It yields the protein CASSHLTGKNSPLHF.

This clone has more than one count but fewer than ten. The chain employs TRBV4-1 and TRBJ1-1; 7 positions match TRBD1. The V segment lost 1 base and the J segment 7 bases; nucleotides outside the gene matches: 6. The CDR3 loop spans 14 amino acids. CDR1 is MGHRA, CDR2 YSYEKL, per germline. In nucleotides, the CDR3 is TGCGCCAGCAGCCAAGGGGGACAGCGGATTGAAGCTTTCTTT. It specifies CASSQGGQRIEAFF.

V is TRBV18 and J is TRBJ2-7; perhaps TRBD2 as D (7 bases). There are 15 residues in the CDR3. V lost 1 base and J 4 bases, leaving 14 bases between the germline ends. CDR1 and CDR2 from the germline V gene are KGHSH and LQKENI. The CDR3 DNA sequence: TGTGCCAGCTCACCACGGTCGGGGGGCGTTTACGAGCAGTACGTC. It codes for CASSPRSGGVYEQYV.

The chain has TRBV6-5 and TRBJ1-2; D is uncertain. The V end was cut by 4 bases, the J end by 7 bases, with 10 bases between. The germline V gene encodes CDR1 MNHEY and CDR2 SVGAGI. The CDR3 is made up of 12 amino acids. This chain's CDR3 is CASSSLSSGYTF. Written as DNA, the CDR3 is TGTGCCAGCAGTTCCCTCTCTAGTGGCTACACCTTC.

CDR3 in amino acids: CASSSPGQGGETQYF. The CDR3 DNA is TGTGCCAGCAGCTCCCCGGGACAGGGGGGAGAGACCCAGTACTTC. The chain combines TRBV11-3 with TRBJ2-5; the match to TRBD1 covers 11 bases. Looked up from germline, CDR1 is SGHNT and CDR2 is YENEEA. CDR3 length: 15 residues. Trimming removed 4 bases from V and 4 bases from J; junction bases left unmatched: 5.

This chain connects TRBV21-1 to TRBJ1-1; the tabulated D call, TRBD1, remains unverified against the DNA. TRBV21-1 is annotated as a pseudogene. The CDR3 sequence is 15 residues long. The chain's CDR3 is CASSGAGGPNTEAFF. DNA for the CDR3: TGTGCCAGCAGTGGCGCAGGGGGGCCGAACACTGAAGCTTTCTTT.

This rearrangement joins TRBV4-1 to TRBJ2-5, with D tentatively TRBD2 (5 bases). The ends were cut back, 1 base at V and 2 bases at J, with 8 bases in the middle. The CDR3 has 14 residues. Germline V gene data show CDR1 as MGHRA and CDR2 as YSYEKL. The CDR3 loop is CASSQGLPQETQYF. The CDR3 coding sequence is TGCGCCAGCAGCCAAGGACTACCACAAGAGACCCAGTACTTC.

DNA for the CDR3: TGTGCCACCAGCAGAGATCAGGGAAATGGTTACTATGGCTACACCTTC. Protein sequence: CATSRDQGNGYYGYTF. The chain combines TRBV15 with TRBJ1-2, with D possibly matching TRBD1 (5 bases). Trimming removed 0 bases at V and 3 bases at J, with 14 bases between. Germline lookup yields CDR1 LNHNV and CDR2 YYDKDF (reference sequence). The CDR3 contains 16 residues.

CDR3 coding DNA: TGTGCCACCAGCAGAGACTTGGGACTAGCAGAAAACAATGAGCAGTTCTTC. Amino acid sequence: CATSRDLGLAENNEQFF. The chain carries TRBV15 and TRBJ2-1; 9 positions agree with TRBD2. Germline CDR1 reads LNHNV; CDR2 reads YYDKDF (reference sequence). The CDR3 runs 17 residues. Trimming removed 0 bases from V and 5 bases from J; junction bases left unmatched: 8.

Concerning this clone itself: Its ends do not fully match the called genes, so a read error is possible. The DNA of the CDR3 is TGCGCCAGCAGAGCGGGACAGGGGTCCTCCGAGCAGTACTTC. Its translation: CASRAGQGSSEQYF. The chain uses TRBV5-1 and TRBJ2-7; 10 bases match TRBD1. CDR1 is SGHRS and CDR2 is YFSETQ in the germline V gene. The CDR3 runs to 14 residues. Full variable domain (outside the CDR3, taken from reference TRBV5-1 and TRBJ2-7): KAGVTQTPRYLIKTRGQQVTLSCSPISGHRSVSWYQQTPGQGLQFLFEYFSETQRNKGNFPGRFSGRQFSNSRSEMNVSTLELGDSALYLCASRAGQGSSEQYFGPGTRLTVT.

This clone was observed a few times. This chain links TRBV5-1 with TRBJ1-1; D is undetermined. The CDR3 extends over 14 amino acids. V lost 3 bases, J lost 2 bases, and 11 bases lay in between. The germline V gene encodes CDR1 SGHRS and CDR2 YFSETQ. Here the CDR3 reads CASSSAGKNTEAFF. CDR3 sequence (DNA): TGCGCCAGCAGCTCCGCCGGGAAAAACACTGAAGCTTTCTTT.

A few counts support this clone. No DNA is shown, since the ends of the CDR3 on it are uncertain; the CDR3 is the one TCRdb lists. The chain uses TRBV9 and TRBJ1-2; the table's TRBD1 call for D was not verified on the DNA. Germline CDR1 SGDLS, CDR2 YYNGEE. The CDR3 spans 12 amino acids, including both terminal residues. This CDR3 is CASSVGQGAQTF.

V usage is TRBV3-1 (or the pseudogene TRBV3-2) and J usage is TRBJ1-3; 12 nucleotides line up with TRBD1. The CDR3 runs to 20 residues. The germline V gene has CDR1 LGHDT and CDR2 YNNKEL (reference sequence). V was clipped by 1 base and J by 3 bases; unmatched bases: 13. The CDR3 region is CASSQVPRGTGGPSGNTIYF. For the CDR3, the DNA is TGTGCCAGCAGCCAAGTCCCCCGCGGGACAGGGGGCCCCAGTGGAAACACCATATATTTT.

This clone was counted a few times. The chain couples TRBV5-1 to TRBJ2-7; 7 positions match TRBD1. The CDR3 is 12 residues long. With 8 bases clipped from V and 3 bases from J, the junction kept 5 bases outside the gene matches. Per the germline V gene, CDR1 is SGHRS and CDR2 is YFSETQ. The CDR3: CASRQGNYEQYF. CDR3 in DNA: TGCGCCAGTAGACAGGGTAACTACGAGCAGTACTTC.

The rearrangement joins TRBV18 to TRBJ2-3; maybe TRBD2 (5 bases). The CDR3 runs 13 residues. V was clipped by 5 bases and J by 1 base, with 7 bases between them. Germline V lookup: CDR1 KGHSH, CDR2 LQKENI. The CDR3 here is CASSFGGTDTQYF. The CDR3, as DNA: TGTGCCAGCTCATTCGGGGGCACAGATACGCAGTATTTT.

This clone was seen a handful of times. This chain joins TRBV6-5 and TRBJ1-1; D not resolved. The V and J ends lost 6 bases and 1 base respectively, with 9 bases between them. The germline CDR1 and CDR2 sequences are MNHEY and SVGAGI. This CDR3 contains 13 residues. CDR3: CASRVTGNTEAFF. In nucleotides, the CDR3 is TGTGCCAGCAGGGTGACGGGGAACACTGAAGCTTTCTTT.